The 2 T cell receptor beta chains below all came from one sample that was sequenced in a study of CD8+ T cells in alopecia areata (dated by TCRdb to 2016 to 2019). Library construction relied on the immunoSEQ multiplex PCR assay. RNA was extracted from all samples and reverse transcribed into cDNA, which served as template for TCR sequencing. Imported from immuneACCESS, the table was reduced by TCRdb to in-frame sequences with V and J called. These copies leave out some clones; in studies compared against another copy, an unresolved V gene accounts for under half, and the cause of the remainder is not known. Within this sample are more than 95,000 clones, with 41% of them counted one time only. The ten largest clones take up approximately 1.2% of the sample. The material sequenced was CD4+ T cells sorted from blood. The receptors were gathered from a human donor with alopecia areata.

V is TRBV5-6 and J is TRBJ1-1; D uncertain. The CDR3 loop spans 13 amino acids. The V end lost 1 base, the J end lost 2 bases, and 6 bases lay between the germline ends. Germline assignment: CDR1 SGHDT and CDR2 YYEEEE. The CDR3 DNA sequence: TGTGCCAGCAGCTTGCGGGGAAACACTGAAGCTTTCTTT. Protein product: CASSLRGNTEAFF.

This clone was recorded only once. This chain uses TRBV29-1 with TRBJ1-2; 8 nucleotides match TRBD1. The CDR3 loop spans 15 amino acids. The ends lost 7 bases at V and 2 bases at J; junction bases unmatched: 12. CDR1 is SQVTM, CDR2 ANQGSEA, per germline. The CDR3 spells CSARTGQLLNYGYTF. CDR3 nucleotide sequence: TGCAGCGCAAGGACAGGGCAACTCCTGAACTATGGCTACACCTTC.